One sample yielded the 3 T cell receptor beta chains listed below, sequenced in a study of blood T cell repertoires in COVID-19. Generated by immunoSEQ multiplex PCR, the TCRdb table keeps only in-frame clones and is missing some. The sample shows approximately 200,000 clones, around nine tenths of them seen only once. The specimen sequenced was peripheral blood. The receptors stem from a young man with acute or convalescent COVID-19.

This chain links TRBV28 with TRBJ1-5, with 10 bases that match TRBD1. The length of the CDR3 is 16 residues. The ends lost 6 bases at V and 5 bases at J; junction bases unmatched: 10. Germline V CDR1 and CDR2: MDHEN, SYDVKM. Here the CDR3 reads CASRLRTGGMDQPQHF. The DNA of the CDR3 is TGTGCCAGCAGACTTCGGACAGGGGGGATGGATCAGCCCCAGCATTTT.

This rearrangement joins TRBV28 to TRBJ1-2, with D possibly matching TRBD1 (5 bases). There are 13 residues in the CDR3. Between the trimmed V and J ends, which lost 7 bases and 2 bases, there was a span of 11 bases. Germline V CDR1 and CDR2: MDHEN, SYDVKM. In nucleotides, the CDR3 is TGTGCCAGCATCGGGCAGGGAAACTATGGCTACACCTTC. Amino acid sequence: CASIGQGNYGYTF.

V gene TRBV18 combines with J gene TRBJ2-7; 14 nucleotides match TRBD2. This CDR3 region has 17 residues. The germline V gene encodes CDR1 KGHSH and CDR2 LQKENI. Germline trimming cut 3 bases from V and 1 base from J; bases unmatched to any gene: 5. The CDR3 DNA reads as TGTGCCAGCTCACCCGCGACTAGCGGGGGGGTATCCTACGAGCAGTACTTC. Protein: CASSPATSGGVSYEQYF.